The entry below gives a single T cell receptor beta chain sequence along with its context. This CDR3 spans 14 amino acids. Trimming took 5 bases from V and 7 from J; bases not matched to a gene: 7. CDR1 SQVTM and CDR2 ANQGSEA come from the germline V gene. This sample is drawn from a study of CD8 T cells in Susac syndrome. A quantity of about 0.5 to 1 ug RNA underwent reverse transcription using random hexamers. Using its own MiXCR run on the immunoSEQ multiplex PCR reads, TCRdb lists one record per CDR3 protein. Of more than 90,000 distinct CDR3 sequences in the sample, approximately 93% were seen once.

Sequenced material: CD4+ T cells from PBMCs. The TCR originated in a human donor with multiple sclerosis. The chain joins TRBV29-1 to TRBJ2-1, with 11 bases matching TRBD2. The CDR3 region has the DNA TGCAGCGTTTCTATAGCGGGGGGGCCTAATGAGCAGTTCTTC. Its translation is CSVSIAGGPNEQFF.